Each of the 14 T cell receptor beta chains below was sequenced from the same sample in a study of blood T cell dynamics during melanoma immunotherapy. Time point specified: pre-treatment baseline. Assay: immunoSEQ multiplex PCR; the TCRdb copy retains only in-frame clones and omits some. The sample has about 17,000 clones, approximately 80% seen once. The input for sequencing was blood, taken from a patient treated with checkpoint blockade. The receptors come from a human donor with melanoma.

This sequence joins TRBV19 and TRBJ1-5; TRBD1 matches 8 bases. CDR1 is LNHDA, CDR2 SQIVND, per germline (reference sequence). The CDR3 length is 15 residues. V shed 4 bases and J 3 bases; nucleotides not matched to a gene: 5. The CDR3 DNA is TGTGCCAGTAGTACGGGACAGGCCGACAATCAGCCCCAGCATTTT. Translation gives CASSTGQADNQPQHF.

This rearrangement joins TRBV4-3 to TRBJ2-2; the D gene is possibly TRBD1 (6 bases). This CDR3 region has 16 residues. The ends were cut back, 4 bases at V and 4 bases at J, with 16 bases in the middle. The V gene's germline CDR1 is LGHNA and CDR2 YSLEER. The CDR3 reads CASSPANRVGTGELFF. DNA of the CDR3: TGCGCCAGCAGCCCAGCTAACAGGGTAGGCACCGGGGAGCTGTTTTTT.

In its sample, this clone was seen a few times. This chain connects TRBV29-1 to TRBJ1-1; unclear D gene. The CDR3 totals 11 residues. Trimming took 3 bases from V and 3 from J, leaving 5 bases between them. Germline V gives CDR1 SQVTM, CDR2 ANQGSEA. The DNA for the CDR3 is TGCAGCGTTGACACGTACACTGAAGCTTTCTTT. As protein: CSVDTYTEAFF.

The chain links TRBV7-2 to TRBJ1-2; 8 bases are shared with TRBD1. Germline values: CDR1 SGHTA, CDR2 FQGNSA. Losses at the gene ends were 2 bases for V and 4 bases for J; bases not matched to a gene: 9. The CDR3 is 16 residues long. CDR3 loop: CASSLRRQGNRYGYTF. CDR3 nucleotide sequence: TGTGCCAGCAGCTTACGAAGACAGGGGAATCGCTATGGCTACACCTTC.

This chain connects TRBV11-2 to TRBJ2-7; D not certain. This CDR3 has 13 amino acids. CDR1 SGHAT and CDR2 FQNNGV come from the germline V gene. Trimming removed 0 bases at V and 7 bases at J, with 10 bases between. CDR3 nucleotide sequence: TGTGCCAGCAGCTTAGAACACCTGGGGGAGCAGTACTTC. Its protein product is CASSLEHLGEQYF.

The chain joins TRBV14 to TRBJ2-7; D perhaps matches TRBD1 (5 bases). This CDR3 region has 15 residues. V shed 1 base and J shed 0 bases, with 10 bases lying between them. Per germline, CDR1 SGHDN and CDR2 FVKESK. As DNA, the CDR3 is TGTGCCAGCAGCCAAGGAACAGGATTCTCCTACGAGCAGTACTTC. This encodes CASSQGTGFSYEQYF.

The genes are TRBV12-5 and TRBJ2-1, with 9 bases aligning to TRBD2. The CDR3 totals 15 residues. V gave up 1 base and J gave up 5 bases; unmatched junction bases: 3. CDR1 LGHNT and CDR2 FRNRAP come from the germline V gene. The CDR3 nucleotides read TGTGCTAGTGGTTTGGGCGGGAGGGTCAACAATGAGCAGTTCTTC. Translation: CASGLGGRVNNEQFF.

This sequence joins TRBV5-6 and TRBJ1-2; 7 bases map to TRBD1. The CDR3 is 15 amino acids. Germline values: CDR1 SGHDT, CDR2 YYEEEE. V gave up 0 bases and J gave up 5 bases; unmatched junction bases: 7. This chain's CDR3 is CASSLGPGQIYGYTF. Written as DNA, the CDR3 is TGTGCCAGCAGCTTGGGACCGGGACAGATTTATGGCTACACCTTC.

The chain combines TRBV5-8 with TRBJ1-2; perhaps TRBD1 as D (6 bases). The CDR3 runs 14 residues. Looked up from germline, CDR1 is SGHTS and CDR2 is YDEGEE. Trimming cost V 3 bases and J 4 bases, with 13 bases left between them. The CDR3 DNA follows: TGTGCCAGCAGCTACGGGACATACGCCTATGGCTACACCTTC. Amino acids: CASSYGTYAYGYTF.

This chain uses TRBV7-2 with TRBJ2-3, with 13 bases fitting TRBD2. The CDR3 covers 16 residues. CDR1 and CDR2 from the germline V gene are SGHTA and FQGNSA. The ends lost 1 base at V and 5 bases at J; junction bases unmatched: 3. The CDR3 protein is CASSLGTSGSLDTQYF. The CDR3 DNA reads TGTGCCAGCAGCTTAGGGACTAGCGGGAGTTTAGATACGCAGTATTTT.

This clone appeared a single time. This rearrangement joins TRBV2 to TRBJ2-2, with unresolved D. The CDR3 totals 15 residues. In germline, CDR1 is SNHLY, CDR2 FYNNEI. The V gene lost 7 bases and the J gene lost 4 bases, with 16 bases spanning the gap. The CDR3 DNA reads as TGTGCCAGCACTATGATGGTAGGGTTCACCGGGGAGCTGTTTTTT. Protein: CASTMMVGFTGELFF.

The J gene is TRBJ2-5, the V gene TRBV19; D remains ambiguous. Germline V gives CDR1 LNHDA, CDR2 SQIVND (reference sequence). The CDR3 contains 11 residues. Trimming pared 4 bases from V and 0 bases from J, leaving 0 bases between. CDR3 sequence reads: CASSNQETQYF. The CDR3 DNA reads TGTGCCAGTAGTAACCAAGAGACCCAGTACTTC.

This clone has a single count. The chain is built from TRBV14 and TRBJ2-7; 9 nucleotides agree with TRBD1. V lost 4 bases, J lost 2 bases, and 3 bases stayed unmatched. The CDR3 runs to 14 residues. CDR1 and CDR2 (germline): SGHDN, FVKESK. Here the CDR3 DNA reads TGTGCCAGCAGCCCCCGACAGGGGGCCTACGAGCAGTACTTC. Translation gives CASSPRQGAYEQYF.

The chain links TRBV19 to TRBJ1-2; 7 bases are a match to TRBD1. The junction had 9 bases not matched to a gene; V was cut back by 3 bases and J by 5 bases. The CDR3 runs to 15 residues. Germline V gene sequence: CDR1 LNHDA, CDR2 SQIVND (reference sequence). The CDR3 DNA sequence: TGTGCCAGTAGTATGGACAGGTCGGGGGGATATGGCTACACCTTC. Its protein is CASSMDRSGGYGYTF.